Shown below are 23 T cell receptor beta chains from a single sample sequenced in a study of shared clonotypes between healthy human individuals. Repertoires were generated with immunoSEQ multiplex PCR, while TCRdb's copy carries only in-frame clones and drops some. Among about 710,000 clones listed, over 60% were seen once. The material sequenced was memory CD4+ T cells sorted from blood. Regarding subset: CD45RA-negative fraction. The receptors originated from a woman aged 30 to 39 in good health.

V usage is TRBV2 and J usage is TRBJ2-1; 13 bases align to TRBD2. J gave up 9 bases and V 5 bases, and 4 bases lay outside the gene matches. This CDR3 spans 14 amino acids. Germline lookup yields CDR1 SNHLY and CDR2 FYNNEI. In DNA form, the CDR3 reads TGTGCCAGCAGTTGGACTAGCGGGAGCGGTGAGCAGTTCTTC. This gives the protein CASSWTSGSGEQFF.

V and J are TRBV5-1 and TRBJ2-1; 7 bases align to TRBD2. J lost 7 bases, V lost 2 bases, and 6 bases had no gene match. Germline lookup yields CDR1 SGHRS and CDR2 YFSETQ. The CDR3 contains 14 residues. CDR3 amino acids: CASSFGGSENEQFF. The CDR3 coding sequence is TGCGCCAGCAGCTTTGGCGGGAGTGAAAATGAGCAGTTCTTC. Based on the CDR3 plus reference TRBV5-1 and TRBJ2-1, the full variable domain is KAGVTQTPRYLIKTRGQQVTLSCSPISGHRSVSWYQQTPGQGLQFLFEYFSETQRNKGNFPGRFSGRQFSNSRSEMNVSTLELGDSALYLCASSFGGSENEQFFGPGTRLTVL.

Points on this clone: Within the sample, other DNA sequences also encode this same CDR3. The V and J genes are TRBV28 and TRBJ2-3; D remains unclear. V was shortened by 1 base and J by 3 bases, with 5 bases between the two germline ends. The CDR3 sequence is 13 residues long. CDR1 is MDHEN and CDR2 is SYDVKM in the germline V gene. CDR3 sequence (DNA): TGTGCCAGCAGTTTATCCGGGACAGATACGCAGTATTTT. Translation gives CASSLSGTDTQYF.

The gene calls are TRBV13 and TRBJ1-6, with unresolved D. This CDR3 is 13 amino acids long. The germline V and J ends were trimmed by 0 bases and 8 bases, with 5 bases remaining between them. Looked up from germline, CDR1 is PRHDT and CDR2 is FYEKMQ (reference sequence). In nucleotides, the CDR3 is TGTGCCAGCAGCTTAGGCCGGGATTCACCCCTCCACTTT. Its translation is CASSLGRDSPLHF. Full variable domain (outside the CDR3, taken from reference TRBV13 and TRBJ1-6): AAGVIQSPRHLIKEKRETATLKCYPIPRHDTVYWYQQGPGQDPQFLISFYEKMQSDKGSIPDRFSAQQFSDYHSELNMSSLELGDSALYFCASSLGRDSPLHFGNGTRLTVT.

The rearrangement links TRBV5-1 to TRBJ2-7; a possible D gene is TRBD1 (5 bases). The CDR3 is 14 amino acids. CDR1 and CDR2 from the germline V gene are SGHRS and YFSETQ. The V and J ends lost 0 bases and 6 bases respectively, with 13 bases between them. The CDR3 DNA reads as TGCGCCAGCAGCTTGGCTTCAGGGTTTTTCGAGCAGTACTTC. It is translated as CASSLASGFFEQYF.

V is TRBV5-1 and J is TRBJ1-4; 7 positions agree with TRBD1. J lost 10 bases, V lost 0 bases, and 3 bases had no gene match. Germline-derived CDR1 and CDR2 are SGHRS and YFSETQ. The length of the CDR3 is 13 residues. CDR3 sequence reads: CASSLGSGGKLFF. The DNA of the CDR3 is TGCGCCAGCAGCTTGGGGTCAGGGGGAAAACTGTTTTTT.

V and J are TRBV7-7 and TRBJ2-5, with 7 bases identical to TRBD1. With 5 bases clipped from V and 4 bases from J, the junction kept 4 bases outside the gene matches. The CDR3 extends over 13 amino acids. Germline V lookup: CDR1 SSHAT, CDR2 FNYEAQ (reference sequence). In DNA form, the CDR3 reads TGTGCCAGCAGCAATCCAGGGGGAGAGACCCAGTACTTC. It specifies CASSNPGGETQYF.

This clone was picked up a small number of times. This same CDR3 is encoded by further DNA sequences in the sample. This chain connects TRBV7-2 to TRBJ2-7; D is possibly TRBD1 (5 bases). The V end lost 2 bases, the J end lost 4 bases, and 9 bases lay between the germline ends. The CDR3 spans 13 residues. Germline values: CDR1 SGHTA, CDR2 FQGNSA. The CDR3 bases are TGTGCCAGCAGCTTACCACAGGTTTACGAGCAGTACTTC. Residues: CASSLPQVYEQYF. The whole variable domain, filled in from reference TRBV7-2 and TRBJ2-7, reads GAGVSQSPSNKVTEKGKDVELRCDPISGHTALYWYRQSLGQGLEFLIYFQGNSAPDKSGLPSDRFSAERTGGSVSTLTIQRTQQEDSAVYLCASSLPQVYEQYFGPGTRLTVT.

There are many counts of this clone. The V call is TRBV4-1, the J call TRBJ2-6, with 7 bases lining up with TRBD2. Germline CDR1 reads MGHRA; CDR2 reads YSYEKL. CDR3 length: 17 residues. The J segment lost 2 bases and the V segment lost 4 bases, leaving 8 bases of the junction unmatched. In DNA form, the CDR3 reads TGCGCCAGCAGCCGAAGTCCGAGCGGGGCTGGGGCCAACGTCCTGACTTTC. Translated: CASSRSPSGAGANVLTF.

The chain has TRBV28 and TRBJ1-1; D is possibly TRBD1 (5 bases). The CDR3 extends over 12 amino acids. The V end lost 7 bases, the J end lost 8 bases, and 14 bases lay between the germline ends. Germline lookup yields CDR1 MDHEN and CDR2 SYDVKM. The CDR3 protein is CASKGLFDEAFF. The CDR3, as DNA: TGTGCCAGCAAGGGACTCTTTGACGAAGCTTTCTTT.

CDR3 loop: CASSLPLAGGDNEQFF. CDR3 nucleotides: TGCGCCAGCAGCCTACCACTAGCGGGAGGGGATAATGAGCAGTTCTTC. The chain is built from TRBV5-1 and TRBJ2-1, with 13 nucleotides matching TRBD2. The trim removed 4 bases at V and 7 bases at J, leaving 8 bases unmatched. Germline V gene lookup returns CDR1 SGHRS and CDR2 YFSETQ. This CDR3 spans 16 amino acids.

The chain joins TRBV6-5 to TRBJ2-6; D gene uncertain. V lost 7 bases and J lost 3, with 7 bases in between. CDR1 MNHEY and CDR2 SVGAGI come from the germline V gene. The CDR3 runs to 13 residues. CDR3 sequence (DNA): TGTGCCAGCAAAGTCGATGGGGCCAACGTCCTGACTTTC. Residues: CASKVDGANVLTF.

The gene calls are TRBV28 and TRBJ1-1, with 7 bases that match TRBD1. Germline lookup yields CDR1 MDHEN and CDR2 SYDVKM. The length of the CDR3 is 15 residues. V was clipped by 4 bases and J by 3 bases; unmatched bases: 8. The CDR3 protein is CASSSGGQGDTEAFF. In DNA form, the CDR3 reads TGTGCCAGCAGTTCGGGGGGGCAGGGGGACACTGAAGCTTTCTTT.

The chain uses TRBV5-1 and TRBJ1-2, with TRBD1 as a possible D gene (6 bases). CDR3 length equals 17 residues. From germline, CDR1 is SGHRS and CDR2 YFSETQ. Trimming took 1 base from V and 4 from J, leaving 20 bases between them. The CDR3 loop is CASSLSGTYEFPYGYTF. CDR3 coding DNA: TGCGCCAGCAGCTTGTCCGGGACATACGAATTTCCCTATGGCTACACCTTC.

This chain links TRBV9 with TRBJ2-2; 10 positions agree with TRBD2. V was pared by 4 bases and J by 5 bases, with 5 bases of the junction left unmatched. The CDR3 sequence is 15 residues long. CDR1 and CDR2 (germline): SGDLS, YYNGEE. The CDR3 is CASSPGLAETGELFF. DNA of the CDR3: TGTGCCAGCAGCCCTGGACTAGCGGAGACCGGGGAGCTGTTTTTT. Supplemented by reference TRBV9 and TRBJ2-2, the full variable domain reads DSGVTQTPKHLITATGQRVTLRCSPRSGDLSVYWYQQSLDQGLQFLIQYYNGEERAKGNILERFSAQQFPDLHSELNLSSLELGDSALYFCASSPGLAETGELFFGEGSRLTVL.

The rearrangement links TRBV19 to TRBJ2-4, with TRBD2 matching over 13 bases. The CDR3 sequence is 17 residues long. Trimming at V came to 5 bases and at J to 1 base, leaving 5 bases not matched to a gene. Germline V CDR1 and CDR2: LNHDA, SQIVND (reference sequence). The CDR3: CASSSRTSGGAKNIQYF. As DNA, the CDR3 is TGTGCCAGTAGTTCTCGGACTAGCGGGGGCGCCAAAAACATTCAGTACTTC.

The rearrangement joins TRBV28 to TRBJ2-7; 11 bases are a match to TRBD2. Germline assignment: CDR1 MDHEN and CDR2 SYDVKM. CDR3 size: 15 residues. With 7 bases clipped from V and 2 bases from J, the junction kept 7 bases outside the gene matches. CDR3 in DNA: TGTGCCAGCACCACACTAGCGGGAGCTCCCTACGAGCAGTACTTC. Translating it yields CASTTLAGAPYEQYF.

Here the CDR3 reads CASSSTSNQPQHF. The CDR3 DNA follows: TGTGCCAGCAGTTCAACATCCAATCAGCCCCAGCATTTT. This rearrangement joins TRBV28 to TRBJ1-5; D is uncertain. V lost 4 bases to trimming and J lost 3 bases, with 7 bases between them. The CDR3 sequence is 13 residues long. Germline CDR1 and CDR2: MDHEN and SYDVKM. Full variable domain (remainder filled in from reference TRBV28 and TRBJ1-5): DVKVTQSSRYLVKRTGEKVFLECVQDMDHENMFWYRQDPGLGLRLIYFSYDVKMKEKGDIPEGYSVSREKKERFSLILESASTNQTSMYLCASSSTSNQPQHFGDGTRLSIL.

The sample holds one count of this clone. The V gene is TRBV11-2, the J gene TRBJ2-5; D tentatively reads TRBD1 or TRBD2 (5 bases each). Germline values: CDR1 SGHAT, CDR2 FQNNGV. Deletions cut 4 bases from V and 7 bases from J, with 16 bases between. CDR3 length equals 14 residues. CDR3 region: CASSSGAVSGTQYF. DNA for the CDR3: TGTGCCAGCAGCTCCGGGGCAGTGTCAGGGACCCAGTACTTC.

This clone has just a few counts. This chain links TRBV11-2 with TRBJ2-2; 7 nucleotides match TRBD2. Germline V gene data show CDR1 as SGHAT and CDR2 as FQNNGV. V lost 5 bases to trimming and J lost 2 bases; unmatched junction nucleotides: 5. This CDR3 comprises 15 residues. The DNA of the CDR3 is TGTGCCAGCAGCCCGCGGACTAGAAACACCGGGGAGCTGTTTTTT. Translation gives CASSPRTRNTGELFF.

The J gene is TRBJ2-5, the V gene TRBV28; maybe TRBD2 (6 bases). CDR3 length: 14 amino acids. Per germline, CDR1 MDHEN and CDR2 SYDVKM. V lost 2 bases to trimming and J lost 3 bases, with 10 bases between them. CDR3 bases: TGTGCCAGCAGTTTAGGGGGGAAAAAAGAGACCCAGTACTTC. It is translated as CASSLGGKKETQYF.

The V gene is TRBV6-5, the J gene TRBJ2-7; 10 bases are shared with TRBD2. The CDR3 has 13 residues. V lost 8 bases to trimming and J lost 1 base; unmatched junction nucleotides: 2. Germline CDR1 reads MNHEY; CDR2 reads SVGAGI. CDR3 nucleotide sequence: TGTGCCAGCCGGACTAGCGGATCCTACGAGCAGTACTTC. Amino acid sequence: CASRTSGSYEQYF.

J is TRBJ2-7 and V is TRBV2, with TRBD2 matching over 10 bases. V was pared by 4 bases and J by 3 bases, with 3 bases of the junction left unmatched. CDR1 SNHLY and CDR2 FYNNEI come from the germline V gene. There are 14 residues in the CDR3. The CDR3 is CASSVGTSVYEQYF. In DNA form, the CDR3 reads TGTGCCAGCAGTGTAGGGACTAGCGTCTACGAGCAGTACTTC.